This T cell receptor (beta chain) was documented in a study of cytomegalovirus exposure and HLA in healthy donors. Study-wide results and caveats: In a later analysis, CMV-associated beta chains were mostly HLA-associated, it appeared.

In regard to this clone: What it binds is not known.

The ends were cut back, 7 bases at V and 6 bases at J, with 9 bases in the middle. The germline CDR1 and CDR2 sequences are SQVTM and ANQGSEA. This CDR3 contains 10 residues. Primers: 60 Vbeta forward and 13 Jbeta reverse. Clones were read by immunoSEQ multiplex PCR, and TCRdb kept only the in-frame ones, dropping some. The data show 80,000 to 100,000 clones, with roughly 83% seen just once and approximately 3.3% held by the top ten. This chain connects TRBV29-1 to TRBJ1-2; a weak D match, TRBD1 (6 bases). Sequencing was performed on PBMCs. This clonotype was obtained from a male donor in good health and CMV-seropositive. This chain's CDR3 is CSARQDGYTF. The DNA of the CDR3 is TGCAGCGCCAGACAGGATGGCTACACCTTC. The variable domain in full, with the rest retrieved from reference TRBV29-1 and TRBJ1-2, is SAVISQKPSRDICQRGTSLTIQCQVDSQVTMMFWYRQQPGQSLTLIATANQGSEATYESGFVIDKFPISRPNLTFSTLTVSNMSPEDSSIYLCSARQDGYTFGSGTRLTVV.